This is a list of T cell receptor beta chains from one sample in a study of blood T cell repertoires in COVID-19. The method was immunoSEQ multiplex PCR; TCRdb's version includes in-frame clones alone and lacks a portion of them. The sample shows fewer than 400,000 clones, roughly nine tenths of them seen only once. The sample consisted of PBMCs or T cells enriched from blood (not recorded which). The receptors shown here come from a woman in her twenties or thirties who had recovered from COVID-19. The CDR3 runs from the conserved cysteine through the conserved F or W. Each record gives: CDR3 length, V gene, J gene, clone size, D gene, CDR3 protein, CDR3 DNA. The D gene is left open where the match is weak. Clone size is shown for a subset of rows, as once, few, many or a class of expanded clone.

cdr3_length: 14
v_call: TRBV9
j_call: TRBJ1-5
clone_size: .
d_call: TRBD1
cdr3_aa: CASSPGTGGQPQHF
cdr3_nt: TGTGCCAGCAGCCCCGGGACAGGGGGCCAGCCCCAGCATTTT

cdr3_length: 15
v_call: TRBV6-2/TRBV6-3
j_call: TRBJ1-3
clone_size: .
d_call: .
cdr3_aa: CASSRDSSSGNTIYF
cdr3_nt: TGTGCCAGCAGTCGTGACAGCAGCTCTGGAAACACCATATATTTT

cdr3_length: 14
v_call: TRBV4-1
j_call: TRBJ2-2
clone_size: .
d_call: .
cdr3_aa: CASSHKWRSGELFF
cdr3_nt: TGCGCCAGCAGCCATAAATGGAGGTCCGGGGAGCTGTTTTTT

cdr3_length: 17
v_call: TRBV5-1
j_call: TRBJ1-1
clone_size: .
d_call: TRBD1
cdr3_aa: CASSLYGTGGAATEAFF
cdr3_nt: TGCGCCAGCAGCTTGTATGGGACAGGGGGCGCTGCCACTGAAGCTTTCTTT

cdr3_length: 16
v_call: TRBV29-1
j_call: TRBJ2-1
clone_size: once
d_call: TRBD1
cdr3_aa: CSVLNRPGQGAYEQFF
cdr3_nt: TGCAGCGTGCTTAATAGACCGGGACAGGGGGCCTATGAGCAGTTCTTC

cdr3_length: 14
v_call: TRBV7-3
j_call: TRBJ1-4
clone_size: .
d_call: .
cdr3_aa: CASSSGPRNEKLFF
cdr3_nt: TGTGCCAGCAGCTCGGGTCCGCGGAATGAAAAACTGTTTTTT

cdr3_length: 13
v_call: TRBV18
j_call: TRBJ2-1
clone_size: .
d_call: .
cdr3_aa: CASSPRILNEQFF
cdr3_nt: TGTGCCAGCTCACCGCGAATCCTCAATGAGCAGTTCTTC

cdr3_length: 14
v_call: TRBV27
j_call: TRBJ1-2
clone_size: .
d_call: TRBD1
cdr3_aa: CASSLRTGSDGYTF
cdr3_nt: TGTGCCAGCAGTCTCAGGACAGGGTCGGATGGCTACACCTTC

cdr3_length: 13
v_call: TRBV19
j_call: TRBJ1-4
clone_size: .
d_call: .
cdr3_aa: CASRRRVDEKLFF
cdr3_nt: TGTGCCAGTAGACGCAGGGTCGATGAAAAACTGTTTTTT

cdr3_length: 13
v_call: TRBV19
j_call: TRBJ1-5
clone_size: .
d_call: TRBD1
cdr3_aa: CASTDRGNQPQHF
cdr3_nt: TGTGCCAGTACGGACAGGGGTAATCAGCCCCAGCATTTT

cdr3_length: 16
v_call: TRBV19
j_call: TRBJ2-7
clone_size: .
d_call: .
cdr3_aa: CASSIIGGRSLYEQYF
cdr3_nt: TGTGCCAGTAGTATAATAGGGGGACGGTCTCTCTACGAGCAGTACTTC

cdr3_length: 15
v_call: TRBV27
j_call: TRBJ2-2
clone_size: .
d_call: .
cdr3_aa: CASSLLGARTGELFF
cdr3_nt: TGTGCCAGCAGTTTATTAGGGGCGAGGACCGGGGAGCTGTTTTTT

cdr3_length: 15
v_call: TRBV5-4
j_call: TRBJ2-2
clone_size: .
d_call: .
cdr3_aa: CASSPGLPNTGELFF
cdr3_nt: TGTGCCAGCAGCCCGGGACTTCCGAACACCGGGGAGCTGTTTTTT

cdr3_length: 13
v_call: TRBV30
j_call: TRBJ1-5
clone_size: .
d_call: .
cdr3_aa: CAWSVPGDQPQHF
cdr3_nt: TGTGCCTGGAGTGTACCCGGGGATCAGCCCCAGCATTTT

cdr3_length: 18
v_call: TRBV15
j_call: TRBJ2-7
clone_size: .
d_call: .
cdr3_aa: CATSRDTPVSVSSYEQYF
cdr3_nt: TGTGCCACCAGCAGAGATACCCCCGTTTCCGTTAGCTCCTACGAGCAGTACTTC

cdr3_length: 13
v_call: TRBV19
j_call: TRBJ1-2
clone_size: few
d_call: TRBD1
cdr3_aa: CASSWTGRDGYTF
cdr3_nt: TGTGCCAGTAGCTGGACAGGGAGGGATGGCTACACCTTC

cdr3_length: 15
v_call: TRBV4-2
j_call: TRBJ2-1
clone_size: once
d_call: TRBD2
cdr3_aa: CASSQTSGINNEQFF
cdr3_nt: TGTGCCAGCAGCCAAACTAGCGGGATTAACAATGAGCAGTTCTTC

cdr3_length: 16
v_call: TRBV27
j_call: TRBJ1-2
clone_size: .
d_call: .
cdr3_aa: CASSLGGADRKEGYTF
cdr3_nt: TGTGCCAGCAGTTTAGGGGGAGCCGACAGGAAAGAAGGCTACACCTTC

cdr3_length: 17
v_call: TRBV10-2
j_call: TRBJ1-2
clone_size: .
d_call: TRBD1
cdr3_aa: CASSEFVTGGTKSGYTF
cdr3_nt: TGCGCCAGCAGTGAGTTCGTCACAGGGGGGACTAAAAGCGGCTACACCTTC

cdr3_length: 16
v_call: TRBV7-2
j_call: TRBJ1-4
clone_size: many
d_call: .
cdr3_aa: CASSFFPGAAGEKLFF
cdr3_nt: TGTGCCAGCAGCTTTTTCCCAGGGGCCGCCGGTGAAAAACTGTTTTTT

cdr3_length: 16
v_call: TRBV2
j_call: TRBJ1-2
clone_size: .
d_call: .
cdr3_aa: CASRPVREVGNYGYTF
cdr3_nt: TGTGCCAGCAGACCCGTCAGGGAGGTTGGTAACTATGGCTACACCTTC

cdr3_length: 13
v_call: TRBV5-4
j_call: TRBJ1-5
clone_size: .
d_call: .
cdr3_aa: CASSPGGNQPQHF
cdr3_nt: TGTGCCAGCAGCCCCGGGGGGAATCAGCCCCAGCATTTT

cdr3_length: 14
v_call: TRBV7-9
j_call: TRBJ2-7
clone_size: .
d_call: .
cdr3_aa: CASSLAPQTYEQYF
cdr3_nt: TGTGCCAGCAGCTTAGCCCCCCAGACCTACGAGCAGTACTTC

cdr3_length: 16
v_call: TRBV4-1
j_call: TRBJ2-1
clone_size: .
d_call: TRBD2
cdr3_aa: CASKPIAGVTYNEQFF
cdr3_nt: TGCGCCAGCAAACCAATAGCGGGGGTCACCTACAATGAGCAGTTCTTC

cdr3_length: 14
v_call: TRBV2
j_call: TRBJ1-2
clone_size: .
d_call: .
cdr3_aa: CASRRFDSNYGYTF
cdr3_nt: TGTGCCAGCAGACGCTTTGACAGTAACTATGGCTACACCTTC

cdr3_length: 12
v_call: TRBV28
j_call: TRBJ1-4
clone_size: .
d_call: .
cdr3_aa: CASKGLQEKLFF
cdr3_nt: TGTGCCAGCAAGGGGCTTCAGGAAAAACTGTTTTTT

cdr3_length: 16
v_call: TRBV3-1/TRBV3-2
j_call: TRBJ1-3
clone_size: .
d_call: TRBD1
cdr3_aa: CASSQVPGGSGNTIYF
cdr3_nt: TGTGCCAGCAGCCAAGTCCCAGGGGGATCTGGAAACACCATATATTTT